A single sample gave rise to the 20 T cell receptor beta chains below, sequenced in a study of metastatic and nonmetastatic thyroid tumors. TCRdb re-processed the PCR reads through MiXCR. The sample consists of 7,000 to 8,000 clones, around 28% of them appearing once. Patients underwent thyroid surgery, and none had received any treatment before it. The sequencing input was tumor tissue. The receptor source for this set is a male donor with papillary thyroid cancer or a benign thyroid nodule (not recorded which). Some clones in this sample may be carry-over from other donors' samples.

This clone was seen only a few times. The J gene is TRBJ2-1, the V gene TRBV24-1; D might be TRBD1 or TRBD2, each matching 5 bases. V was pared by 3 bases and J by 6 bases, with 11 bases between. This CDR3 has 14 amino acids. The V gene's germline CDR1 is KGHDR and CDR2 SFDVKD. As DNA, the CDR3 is TGTGCCACCAGTGATCCGGGACCCCCCAATGAGCAGTTCTTC. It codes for CATSDPGPPNEQFF.

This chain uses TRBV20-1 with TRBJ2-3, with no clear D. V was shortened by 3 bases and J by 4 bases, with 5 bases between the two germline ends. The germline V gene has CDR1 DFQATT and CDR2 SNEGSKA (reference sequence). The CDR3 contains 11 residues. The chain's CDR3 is CSASPADTQYF. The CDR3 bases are TGCAGTGCTAGTCCAGCAGATACGCAGTATTTT.

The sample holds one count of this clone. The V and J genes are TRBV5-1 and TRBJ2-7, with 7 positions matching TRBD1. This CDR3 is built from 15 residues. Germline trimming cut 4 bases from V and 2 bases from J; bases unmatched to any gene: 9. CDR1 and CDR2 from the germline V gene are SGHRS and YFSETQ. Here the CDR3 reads CASSNTPGQPYEQYF. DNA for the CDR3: TGCGCCAGCAGCAACACCCCGGGACAGCCCTACGAGCAGTACTTC.

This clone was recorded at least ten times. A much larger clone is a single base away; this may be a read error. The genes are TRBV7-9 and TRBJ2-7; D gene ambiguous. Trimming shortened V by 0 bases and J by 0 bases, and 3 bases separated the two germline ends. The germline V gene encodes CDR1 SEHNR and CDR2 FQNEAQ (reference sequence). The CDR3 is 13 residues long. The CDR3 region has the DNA TGTGCCAGCAGCTTAGCGAGCTCCTACGAGCAGTACTTC. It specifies CASSLASSYEQYF.

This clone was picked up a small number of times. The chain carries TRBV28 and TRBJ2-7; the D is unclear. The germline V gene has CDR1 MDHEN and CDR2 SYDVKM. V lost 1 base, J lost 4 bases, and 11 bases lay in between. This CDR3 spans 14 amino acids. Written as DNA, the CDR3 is TGTGCCAGCAGTTTATCTGCCGGCTCGTACGAGCAGTACGTC. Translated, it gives CASSLSAGSYEQYV.

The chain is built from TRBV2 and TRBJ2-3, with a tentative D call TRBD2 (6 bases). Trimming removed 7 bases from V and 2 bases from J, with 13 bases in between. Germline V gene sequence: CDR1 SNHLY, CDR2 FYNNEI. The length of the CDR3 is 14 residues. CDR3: CASKEGLNTDTQYF. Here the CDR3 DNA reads TGTGCCAGCAAGGAGGGACTTAACACAGATACGCAGTATTTT. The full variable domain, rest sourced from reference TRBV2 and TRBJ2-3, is EPEVTQTPSHQVTQMGQEVILRCVPISNHLYFYWYRQILGQKVEFLVSFYNNEISEKSEIFDDQFSVERPDGSNFTLKIRSTKLEDSAMYFCASKEGLNTDTQYFGPGTRLTVL.

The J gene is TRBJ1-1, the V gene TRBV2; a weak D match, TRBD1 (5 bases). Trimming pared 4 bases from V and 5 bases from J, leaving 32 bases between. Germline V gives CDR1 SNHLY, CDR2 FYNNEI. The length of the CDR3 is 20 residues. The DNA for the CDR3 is TGTGCCAGCAGTGTTGTTTTTGTTTTGGGGGGTCGGGTAGAAACGACTGAAGCTTTCTTT. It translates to CASSVVFVLGGRVETTEAFF.

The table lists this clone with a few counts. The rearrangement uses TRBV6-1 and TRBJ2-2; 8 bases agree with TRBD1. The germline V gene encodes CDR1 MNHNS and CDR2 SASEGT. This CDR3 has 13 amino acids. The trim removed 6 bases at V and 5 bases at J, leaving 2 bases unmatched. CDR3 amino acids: CASSRGPTGELFF. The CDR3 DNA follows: TGTGCCAGCAGCAGGGGGCCGACCGGGGAGCTGTTTTTT.

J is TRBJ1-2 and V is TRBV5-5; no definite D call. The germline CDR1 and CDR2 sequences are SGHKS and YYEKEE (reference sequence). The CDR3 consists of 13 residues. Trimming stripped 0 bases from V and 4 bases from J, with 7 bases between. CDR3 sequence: CASSLEPLYGYTF. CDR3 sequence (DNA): TGTGCCAGCAGCTTGGAGCCACTCTATGGCTACACCTTC. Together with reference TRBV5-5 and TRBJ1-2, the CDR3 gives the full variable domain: DAGVTQSPTHLIKTRGQQVTLRCSPISGHKSVSWYQQVLGQGPQFIFQYYEKEERGRGNFPDRFSARQFPNYSSELNVNALLLGDSALYLCASSLEPLYGYTFGSGTRLTVV.

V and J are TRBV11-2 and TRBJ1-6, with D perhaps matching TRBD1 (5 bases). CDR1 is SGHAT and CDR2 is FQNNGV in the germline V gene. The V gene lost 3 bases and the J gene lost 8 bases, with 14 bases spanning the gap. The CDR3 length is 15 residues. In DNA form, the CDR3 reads TGTGCCAGCAGCTTCAGGGTGGGGACTGATTCACCCCTCCACTTT. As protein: CASSFRVGTDSPLHF.

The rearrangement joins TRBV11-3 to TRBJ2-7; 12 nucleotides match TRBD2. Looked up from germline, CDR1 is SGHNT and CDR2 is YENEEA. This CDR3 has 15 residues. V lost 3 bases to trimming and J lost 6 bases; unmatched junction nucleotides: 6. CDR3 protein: CASSLTSGRRGEQYF. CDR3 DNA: TGTGCCAGCAGCTTGACTAGCGGGAGAAGGGGCGAGCAGTACTTC. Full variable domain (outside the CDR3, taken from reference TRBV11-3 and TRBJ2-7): EAGVVQSPRYKIIEKKQPVAFWCNPISGHNTLYWYLQNLGQGPELLIRYENEEAVDDSQLPKDRFSAERLKGVDSTLKIQPAELGDSAVYLCASSLTSGRRGEQYFGPGTRLTVT.

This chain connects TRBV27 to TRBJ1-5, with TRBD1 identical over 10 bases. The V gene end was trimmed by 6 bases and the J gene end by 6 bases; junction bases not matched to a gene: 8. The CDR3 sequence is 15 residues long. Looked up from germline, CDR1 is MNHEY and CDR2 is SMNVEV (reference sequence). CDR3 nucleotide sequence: TGTGCCAGCAGCCCCGGGACAGGGGCGGCTCAGCCCCAGCATTTT. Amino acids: CASSPGTGAAQPQHF.

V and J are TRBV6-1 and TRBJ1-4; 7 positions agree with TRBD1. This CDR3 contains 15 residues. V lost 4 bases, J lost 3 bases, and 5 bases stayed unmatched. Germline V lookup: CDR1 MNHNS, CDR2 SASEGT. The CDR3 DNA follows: TGTGCCAGCAGTGGAGGGGGCGCCGCTAATGAAAAACTGTTTTTT. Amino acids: CASSGGGAANEKLFF.

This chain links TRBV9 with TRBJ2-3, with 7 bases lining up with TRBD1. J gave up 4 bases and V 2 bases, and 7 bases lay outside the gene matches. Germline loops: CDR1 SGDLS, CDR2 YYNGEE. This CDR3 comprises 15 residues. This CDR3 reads CASSVDRVGADTQYF. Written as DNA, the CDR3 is TGTGCCAGCAGCGTCGACAGGGTGGGGGCAGATACGCAGTATTTT. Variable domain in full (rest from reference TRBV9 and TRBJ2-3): DSGVTQTPKHLITATGQRVTLRCSPRSGDLSVYWYQQSLDQGLQFLIQYYNGEERAKGNILERFSAQQFPDLHSELNLSSLELGDSALYFCASSVDRVGADTQYFGPGTRLTVL.

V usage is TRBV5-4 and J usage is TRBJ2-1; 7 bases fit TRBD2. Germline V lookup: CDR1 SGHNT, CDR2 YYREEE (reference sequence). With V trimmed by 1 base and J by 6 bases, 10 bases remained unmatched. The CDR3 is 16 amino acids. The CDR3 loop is CASSLFVGGPFNEQFF. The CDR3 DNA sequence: TGTGCCAGCAGCTTGTTCGTGGGAGGGCCTTTCAATGAGCAGTTCTTC.

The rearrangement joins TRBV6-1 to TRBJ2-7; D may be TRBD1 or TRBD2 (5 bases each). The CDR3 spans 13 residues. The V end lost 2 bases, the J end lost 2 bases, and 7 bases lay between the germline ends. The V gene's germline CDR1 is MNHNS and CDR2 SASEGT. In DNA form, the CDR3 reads TGTGCCAGCAGTGAAAGAGGGGCCTACGAGCAGTACTTC. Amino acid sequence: CASSERGAYEQYF.

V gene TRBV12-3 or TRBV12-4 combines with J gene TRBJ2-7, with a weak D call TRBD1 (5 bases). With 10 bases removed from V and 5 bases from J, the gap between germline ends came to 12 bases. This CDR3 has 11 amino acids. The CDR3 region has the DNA TGTGCCACCGCGACAGCCGACGAGCAGTACTTC. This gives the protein CATATADEQYF.

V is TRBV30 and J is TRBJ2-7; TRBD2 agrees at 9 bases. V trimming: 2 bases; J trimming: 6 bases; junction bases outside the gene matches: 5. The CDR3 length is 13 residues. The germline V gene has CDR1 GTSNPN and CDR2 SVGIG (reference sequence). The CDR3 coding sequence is TGTGCCTGGAGTATAGCGGGAGTCTCCGAGCAGTACTTC. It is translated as CAWSIAGVSEQYF. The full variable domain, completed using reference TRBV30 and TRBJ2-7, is SQTIHQWPATLVQPVGSPLSLECTVEGTSNPNLYWYRQAAGRGLQLLFYSVGIGQISSEVPQNLSASRPQDRQFILSSKKLLLSDSGFYLCAWSIAGVSEQYFGPGTRLTVT.

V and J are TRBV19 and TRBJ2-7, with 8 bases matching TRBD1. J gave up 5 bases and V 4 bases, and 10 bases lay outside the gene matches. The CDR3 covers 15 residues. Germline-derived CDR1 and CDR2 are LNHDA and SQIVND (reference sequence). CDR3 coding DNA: TGTGCCAGTAGTAGTCGTGAGACAGGGGCTGACGAGCAGTACTTC. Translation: CASSSRETGADEQYF.

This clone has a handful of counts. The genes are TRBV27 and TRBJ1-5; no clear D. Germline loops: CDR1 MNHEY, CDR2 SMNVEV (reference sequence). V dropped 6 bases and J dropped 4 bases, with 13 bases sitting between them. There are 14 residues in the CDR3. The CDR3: CASSLQSINQPQHF. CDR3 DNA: TGTGCCAGCAGCCTACAATCGATAAATCAGCCCCAGCATTTT.